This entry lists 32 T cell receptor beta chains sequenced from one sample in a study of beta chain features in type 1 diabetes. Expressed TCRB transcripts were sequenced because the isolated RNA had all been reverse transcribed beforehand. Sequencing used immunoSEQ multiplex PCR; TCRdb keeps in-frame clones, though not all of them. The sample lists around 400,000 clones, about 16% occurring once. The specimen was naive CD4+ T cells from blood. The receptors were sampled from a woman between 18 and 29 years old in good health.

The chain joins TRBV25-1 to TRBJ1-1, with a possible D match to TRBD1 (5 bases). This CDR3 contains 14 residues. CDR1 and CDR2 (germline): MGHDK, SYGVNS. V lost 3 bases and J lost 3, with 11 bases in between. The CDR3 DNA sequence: TGTGCCAGCAGTGAGGCCAAGGGGTACACTGAAGCTTTCTTT. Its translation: CASSEAKGYTEAFF.

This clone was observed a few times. CDR3 DNA: TGTGCCAGCAGCCCGACCGACTTGGCCGGGGAGCTGTTTTTT. Translation gives CASSPTDLAGELFF. The J gene is TRBJ2-2, the V gene TRBV7-3; unclear D gene. Germline assignment: CDR1 SGHTA and CDR2 FQGTGA. Trimming shortened V by 5 bases and J by 6 bases, and 13 bases separated the two germline ends. The CDR3 has 14 amino acids.

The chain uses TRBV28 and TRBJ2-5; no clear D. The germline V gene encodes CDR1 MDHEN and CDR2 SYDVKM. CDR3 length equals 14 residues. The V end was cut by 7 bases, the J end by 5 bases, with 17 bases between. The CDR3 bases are TGTGCCAGCATGGTCCGGCAGGCCCGGGAGACCCAGTACTTC. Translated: CASMVRQARETQYF.

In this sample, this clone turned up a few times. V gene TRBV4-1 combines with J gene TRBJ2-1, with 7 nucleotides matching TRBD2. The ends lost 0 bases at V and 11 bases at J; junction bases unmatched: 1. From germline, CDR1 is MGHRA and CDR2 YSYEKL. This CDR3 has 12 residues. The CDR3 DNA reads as TGCGCCAGCAGCCAAGATGGGACTAAGCAGTTCTTC. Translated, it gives CASSQDGTKQFF.

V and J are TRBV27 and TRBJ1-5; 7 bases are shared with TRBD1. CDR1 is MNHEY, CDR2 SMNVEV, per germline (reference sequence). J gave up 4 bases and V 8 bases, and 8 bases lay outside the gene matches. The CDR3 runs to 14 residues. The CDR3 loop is CASSGQNTNQPQHF. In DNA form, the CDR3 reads TGTGCCAGCTCGGGACAGAACACTAATCAGCCCCAGCATTTT.

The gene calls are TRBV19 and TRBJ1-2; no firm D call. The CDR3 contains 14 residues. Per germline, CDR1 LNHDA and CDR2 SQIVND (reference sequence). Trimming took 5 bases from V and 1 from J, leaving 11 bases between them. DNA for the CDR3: TGTGCCAGTAGTCCCGGTGGCGGTAACTATGGCTACACCTTC. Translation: CASSPGGGNYGYTF.

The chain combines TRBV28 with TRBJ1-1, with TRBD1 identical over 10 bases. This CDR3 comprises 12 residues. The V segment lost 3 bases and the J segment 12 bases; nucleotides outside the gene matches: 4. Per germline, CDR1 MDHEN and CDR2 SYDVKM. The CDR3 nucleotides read TGTGCCAGCAGTTTGAGGGACAGGGGATCTTTCTTT. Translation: CASSLRDRGSFF.

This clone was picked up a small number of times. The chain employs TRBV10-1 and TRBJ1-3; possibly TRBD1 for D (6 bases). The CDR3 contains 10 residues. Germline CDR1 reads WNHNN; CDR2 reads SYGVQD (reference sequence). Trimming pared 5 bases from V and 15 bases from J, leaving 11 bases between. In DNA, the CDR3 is TGCGCCAGCAGTTCCGCCAGGGGATATTTT. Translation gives CASSSARGYF.

The chain's CDR3 is CASSTGTSGFYNEQFF. CDR3 nucleotides: TGTGCCAGCAGCACCGGGACTAGCGGTTTTTACAATGAGCAGTTCTTC. The V call is TRBV5-4, the J call TRBJ2-1; the match to TRBD2 covers 11 bases. Germline V gene lookup returns CDR1 SGHNT and CDR2 YYREEE (reference sequence). CDR3 length: 16 amino acids. V lost 4 bases to trimming and J lost 4 bases; unmatched junction nucleotides: 7.

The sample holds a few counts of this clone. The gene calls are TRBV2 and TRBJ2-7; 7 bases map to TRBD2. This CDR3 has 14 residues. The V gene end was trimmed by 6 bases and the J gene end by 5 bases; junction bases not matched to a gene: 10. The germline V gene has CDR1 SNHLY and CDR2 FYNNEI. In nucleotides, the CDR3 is TGTGCCAGCAGACAGCGGGAATCGGGCAACGAGCAGTACTTC. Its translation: CASRQRESGNEQYF. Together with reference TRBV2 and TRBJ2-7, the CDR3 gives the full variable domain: EPEVTQTPSHQVTQMGQEVILRCVPISNHLYFYWYRQILGQKVEFLVSFYNNEISEKSEIFDDQFSVERPDGSNFTLKIRSTKLEDSAMYFCASRQRESGNEQYFGPGTRLTVT.

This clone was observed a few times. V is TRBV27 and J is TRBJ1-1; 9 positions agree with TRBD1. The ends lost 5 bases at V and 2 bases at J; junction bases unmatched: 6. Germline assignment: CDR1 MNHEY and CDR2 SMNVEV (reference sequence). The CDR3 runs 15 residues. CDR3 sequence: CASSPRTGVNTEAFF. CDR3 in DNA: TGTGCCAGCAGTCCCCGGACAGGGGTAAACACTGAAGCTTTCTTT.

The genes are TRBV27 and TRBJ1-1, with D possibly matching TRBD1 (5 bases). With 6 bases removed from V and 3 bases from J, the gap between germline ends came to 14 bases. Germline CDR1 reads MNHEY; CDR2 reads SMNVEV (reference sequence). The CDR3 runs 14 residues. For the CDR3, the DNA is TGTGCCAGCAGGTCTCGACAGAGTCACACTGAAGCTTTCTTT. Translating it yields CASRSRQSHTEAFF.

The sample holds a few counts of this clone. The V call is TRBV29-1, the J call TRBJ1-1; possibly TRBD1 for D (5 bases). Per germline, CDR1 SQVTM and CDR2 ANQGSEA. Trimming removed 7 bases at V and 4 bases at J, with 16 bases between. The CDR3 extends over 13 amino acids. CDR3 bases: TGCAGCGCCCCAAACCCGGGGGGCACTGAAGCTTTCTTT. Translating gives CSAPNPGGTEAFF.

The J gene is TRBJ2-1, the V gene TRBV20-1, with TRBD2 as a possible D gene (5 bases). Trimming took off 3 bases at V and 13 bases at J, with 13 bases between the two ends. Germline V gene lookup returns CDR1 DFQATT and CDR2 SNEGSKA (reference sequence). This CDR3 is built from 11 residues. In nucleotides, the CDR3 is TGCAGTGCTAGTCCCACTAGAAGACAGTTCTTC. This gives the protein CSASPTRRQFF.

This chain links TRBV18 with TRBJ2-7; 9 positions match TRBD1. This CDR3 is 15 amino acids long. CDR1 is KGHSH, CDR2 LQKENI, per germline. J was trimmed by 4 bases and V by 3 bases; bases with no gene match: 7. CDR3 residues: CASSPRQGVAYEQYF. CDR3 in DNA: TGTGCCAGCTCACCGAGACAGGGGGTAGCGTACGAGCAGTACTTC.

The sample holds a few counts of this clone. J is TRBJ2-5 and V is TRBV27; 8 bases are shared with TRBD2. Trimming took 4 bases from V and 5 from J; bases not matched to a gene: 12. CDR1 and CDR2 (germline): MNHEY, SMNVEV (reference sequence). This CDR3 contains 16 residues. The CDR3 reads CASSSAGREGRETQYF. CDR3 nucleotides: TGTGCCAGCAGTTCCGCCGGACGGGAGGGCCGGGAGACCCAGTACTTC.

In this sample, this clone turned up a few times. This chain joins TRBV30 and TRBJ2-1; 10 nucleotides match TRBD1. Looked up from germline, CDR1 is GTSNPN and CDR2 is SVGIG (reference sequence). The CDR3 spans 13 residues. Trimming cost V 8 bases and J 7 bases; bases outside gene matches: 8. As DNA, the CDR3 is TGTGCCGCCGGGACAGGGGCTTATAATGAGCAGTTCTTC. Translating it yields CAAGTGAYNEQFF.

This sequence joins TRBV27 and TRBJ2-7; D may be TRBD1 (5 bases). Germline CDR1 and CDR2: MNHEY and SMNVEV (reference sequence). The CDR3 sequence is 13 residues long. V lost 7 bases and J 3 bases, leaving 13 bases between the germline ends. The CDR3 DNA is TGTGCCAGCAAGGACATTGCATTCTACGAGCAGTACTTC. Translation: CASKDIAFYEQYF.

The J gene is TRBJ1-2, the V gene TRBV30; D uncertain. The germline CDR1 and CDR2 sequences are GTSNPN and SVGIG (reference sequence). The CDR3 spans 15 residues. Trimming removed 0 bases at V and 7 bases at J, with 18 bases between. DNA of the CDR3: TGTGCCTGGAGTGTAGTCTCGATAGCATCGGCTGGCTACACCTTC. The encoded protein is CAWSVVSIASAGYTF.

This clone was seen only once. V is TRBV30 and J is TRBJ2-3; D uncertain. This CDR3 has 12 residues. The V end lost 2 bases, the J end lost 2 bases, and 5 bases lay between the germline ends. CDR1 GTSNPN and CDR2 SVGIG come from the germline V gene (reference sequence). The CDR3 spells CAWSTNTDTQYF. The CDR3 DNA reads TGTGCCTGGAGTACTAACACAGATACGCAGTATTTT.

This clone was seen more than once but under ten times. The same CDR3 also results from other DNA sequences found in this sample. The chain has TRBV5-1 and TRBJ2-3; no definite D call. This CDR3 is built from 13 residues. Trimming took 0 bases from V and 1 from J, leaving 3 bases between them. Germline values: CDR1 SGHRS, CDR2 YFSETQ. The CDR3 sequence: CASSLAGTDTQYF. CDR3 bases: TGCGCCAGCAGCTTGGCCGGCACAGATACGCAGTATTTT.

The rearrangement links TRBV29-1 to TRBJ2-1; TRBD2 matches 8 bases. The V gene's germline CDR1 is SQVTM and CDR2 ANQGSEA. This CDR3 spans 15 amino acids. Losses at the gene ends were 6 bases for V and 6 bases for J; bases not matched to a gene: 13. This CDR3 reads CSVATSRTSSNEQFF. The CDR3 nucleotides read TGCAGCGTCGCTACCTCCCGGACTAGCTCCAATGAGCAGTTCTTC.

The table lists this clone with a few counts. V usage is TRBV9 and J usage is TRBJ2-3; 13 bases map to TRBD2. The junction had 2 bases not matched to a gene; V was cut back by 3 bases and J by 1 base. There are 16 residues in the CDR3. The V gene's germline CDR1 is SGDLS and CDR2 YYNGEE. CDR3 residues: CASSAGLAGGTDTQYF. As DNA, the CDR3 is TGTGCCAGCAGCGCAGGACTAGCGGGAGGCACAGATACGCAGTATTTT.

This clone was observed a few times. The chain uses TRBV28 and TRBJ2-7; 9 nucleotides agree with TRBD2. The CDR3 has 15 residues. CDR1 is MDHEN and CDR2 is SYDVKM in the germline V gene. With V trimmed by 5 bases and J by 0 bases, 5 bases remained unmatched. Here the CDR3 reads CASSVSGSVSYEQYF. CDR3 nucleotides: TGTGCCAGCAGTGTTAGCGGGAGTGTCTCCTACGAGCAGTACTTC.

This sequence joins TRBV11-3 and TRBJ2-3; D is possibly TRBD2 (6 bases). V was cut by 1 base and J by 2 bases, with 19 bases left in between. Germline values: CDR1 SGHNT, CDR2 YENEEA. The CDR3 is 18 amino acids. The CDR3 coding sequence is TGTGCCAGCAGCTTAGGCTTCGTTAGCGGAATGCTCACAGATACGCAGTATTTT. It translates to CASSLGFVSGMLTDTQYF.

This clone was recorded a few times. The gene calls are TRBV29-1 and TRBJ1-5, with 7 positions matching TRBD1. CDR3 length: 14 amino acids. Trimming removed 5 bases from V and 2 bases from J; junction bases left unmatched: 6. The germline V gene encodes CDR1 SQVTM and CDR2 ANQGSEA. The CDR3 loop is CSVLQGNGNQPQHF. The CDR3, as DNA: TGCAGCGTTCTACAGGGGAACGGCAATCAGCCCCAGCATTTT.

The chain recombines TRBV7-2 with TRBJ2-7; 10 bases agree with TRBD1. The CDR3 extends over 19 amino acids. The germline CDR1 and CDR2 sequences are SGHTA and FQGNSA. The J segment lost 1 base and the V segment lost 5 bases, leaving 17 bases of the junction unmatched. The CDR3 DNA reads TGTGCCAGCAGCGGGGGGACAGGGGCCCCCAGGGCAATTTCCTACGAGCAGTACTTC. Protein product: CASSGGTGAPRAISYEQYF.

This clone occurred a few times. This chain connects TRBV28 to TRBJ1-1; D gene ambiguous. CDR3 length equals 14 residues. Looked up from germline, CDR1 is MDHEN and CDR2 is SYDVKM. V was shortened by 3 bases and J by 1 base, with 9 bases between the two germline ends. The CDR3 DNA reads TGTGCCAGCAGTTTCCCCCCGTCGAACACTGAAGCTTTCTTT. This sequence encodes CASSFPPSNTEAFF.

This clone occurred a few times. The CDR3 loop is CASSTMTGTSGGNEQFF. CDR3 DNA: TGTGCCAGTAGTACTATGACAGGGACTAGCGGGGGGAATGAGCAGTTCTTC. V and J are TRBV19 and TRBJ2-1; 15 bases map to TRBD2. This CDR3 contains 17 residues. Unmatched junction bases numbered 8, after V lost 4 bases and J lost 7 bases. Germline V gene lookup returns CDR1 LNHDA and CDR2 SQIVND (reference sequence). The whole variable domain, remainder taken from reference TRBV19 and TRBJ2-1, is DGGITQSPKYLFRKEGQNVTLSCEQNLNHDAMYWYRQDPGQGLRLIYYSQIVNDFQKGDIAEGYSVSREKKESFPLTVTSAQKNPTAFYLCASSTMTGTSGGNEQFFGPGTRLTVL.

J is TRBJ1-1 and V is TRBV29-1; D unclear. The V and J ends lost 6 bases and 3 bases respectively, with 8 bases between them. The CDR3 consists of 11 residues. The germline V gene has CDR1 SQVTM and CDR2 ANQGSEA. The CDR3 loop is CSVAVDTEAFF. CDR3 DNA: TGCAGCGTGGCAGTCGACACTGAAGCTTTCTTT.

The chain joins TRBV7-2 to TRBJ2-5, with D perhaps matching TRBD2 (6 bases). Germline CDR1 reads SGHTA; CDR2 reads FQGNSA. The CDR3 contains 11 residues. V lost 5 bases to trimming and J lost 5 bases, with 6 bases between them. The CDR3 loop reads CASSRGETQYF. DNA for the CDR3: TGTGCCAGCAGCCGGGGGGAGACCCAGTACTTC. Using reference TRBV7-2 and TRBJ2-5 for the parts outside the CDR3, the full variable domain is GAGVSQSPSNKVTEKGKDVELRCDPISGHTALYWYRQSLGQGLEFLIYFQGNSAPDKSGLPSDRFSAERTGGSVSTLTIQRTQQEDSAVYLCASSRGETQYFGPGTRLLVL.

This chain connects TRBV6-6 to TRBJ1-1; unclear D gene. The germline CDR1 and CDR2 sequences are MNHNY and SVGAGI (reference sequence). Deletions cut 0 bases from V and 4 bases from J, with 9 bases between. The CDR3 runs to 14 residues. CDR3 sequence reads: CASSYSGGSTEAFF. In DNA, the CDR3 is TGTGCCAGCAGTTACTCGGGAGGGAGCACTGAAGCTTTCTTT.